This T cell receptor (beta chain) was retrieved from a study of human T cells and chemical hapten exposure. A single record per CDR3 protein comes from TCRdb applying MiXCR to the 5' RACE reads. The sample yields about 81,000 distinct CDR3 sequences, less than 20% seen once. Trimming took off 6 bases at V and 6 bases at J, with 21 bases between the two ends. Germline V gives CDR1 SGHRS, CDR2 YFSETQ. This CDR3 is built from 16 residues. The starting material, unfractionated whole blood, was used for total RNA extraction. The TCR comes from a female donor in good health. The rearrangement joins TRBV5-1 to TRBJ1-4; no reliable D call. This chain's CDR3 is CASKDTYGRNYEKLFF. The CDR3 nucleotides are TGCGCCAGCAAAGATACCTACGGGCGGAATTATGAAAAACTGTTTTTT.